The 21 T cell receptor beta chains below come from one sample, sequenced in a study of blood T cell repertoires in COVID-19. Sequenced by immunoSEQ multiplex PCR; TCRdb stores in-frame clones only, minus some. The table lists about 180,000 clones, around 89% of them singletons, with 4% in the top ten. The sequencing sample was made of peripheral blood. The receptors were gathered from a young woman with acute or convalescent COVID-19.

J is TRBJ2-7 and V is TRBV6-5; 9 nucleotides line up with TRBD2. The CDR3 loop spans 14 amino acids. Germline trimming cut 8 bases from V and 6 bases from J; bases unmatched to any gene: 11. Germline-derived CDR1 and CDR2 are MNHEY and SVGAGI. The CDR3 protein is CASGTLSGSGEQYF. The DNA of the CDR3 is TGTGCCAGCGGGACTCTTAGCGGGAGCGGCGAGCAGTACTTC.

The chain carries TRBV6-5 and TRBJ1-5; the D gene is possibly TRBD1 (6 bases). Trimming cost V 2 bases and J 6 bases, with 8 bases left between them. The CDR3 has 13 residues. Germline loops: CDR1 MNHEY, CDR2 SVGAGI. The CDR3 nucleotides are TGTGCCAGCAGTTACGACAGGCGTCAGCCCCAGCATTTT. Translating gives CASSYDRRQPQHF.

V is TRBV7-2 and J is TRBJ2-2; 7 nucleotides match TRBD2. Germline trimming cut 4 bases from V and 15 bases from J; bases unmatched to any gene: 8. This CDR3 is 12 amino acids long. Germline assignment: CDR1 SGHTA and CDR2 FQGNSA. The CDR3 DNA is TGTGCCAGCAGCTCCGGGACTAAGGCTTTGTTTTTT. Its protein is CASSSGTKALFF.

The chain joins TRBV7-8 to TRBJ2-3; TRBD2 is a possible D gene (6 bases). Trimming left V 3 bases short and J 5 bases short, with 12 bases between. The CDR3 is made up of 14 amino acids. Germline V CDR1 and CDR2: SGHVS, FQNEAQ. CDR3 sequence (DNA): TGTGCCAGCAGCTTGGAGGGCCGGGGAGATACGCAGTATTTT. This sequence encodes CASSLEGRGDTQYF. Full variable domain (missing parts from reference TRBV7-8 and TRBJ2-3): GAGVSQSPRYKVAKRGQDVALRCDPISGHVSLFWYQQALGQGPEFLTYFQNEAQLDKSGLPSDRFFAERPEGSVSTLKIQRTQQEDSAVYLCASSLEGRGDTQYFGPGTRLTVL.

V usage is TRBV5-1 and J usage is TRBJ2-2, with D tentatively TRBD2 (6 bases). The V end was cut by 3 bases, the J end by 7 bases, with 10 bases between. The CDR3 length is 13 residues. Germline V CDR1 and CDR2: SGHRS, YFSETQ. Here the CDR3 DNA reads TGCGCCAGCAGCTGGGACTTAAACGGGGAGCTGTTTTTT. It encodes CASSWDLNGELFF.

The chain recombines TRBV7-9 with TRBJ2-1, with D uncertain. CDR1 is SEHNR and CDR2 is FQNEAQ in the germline V gene (reference sequence). V was cut by 5 bases and J by 6 bases, with 5 bases left in between. The CDR3 extends over 11 amino acids. Here the CDR3 DNA reads TGTGCCAGCAGCGGCCTCAATGAGCAGTTCTTC. Protein sequence: CASSGLNEQFF. The full variable domain, with the rest looked up from reference TRBV7-9 and TRBJ2-1, is DTGVSQNPRHKITKRGQNVTFRCDPISEHNRLYWYRQTLGQGPEFLTYFQNEAQLEKSRLLSDRFSAERPKGSFSTLEIQRTEQGDSAMYLCASSGLNEQFFGPGTRLTVL.

The chain recombines TRBV30 with TRBJ1-5; D may be TRBD1 (5 bases). V lost 3 bases and J lost 5, with 14 bases in between. The CDR3 length is 14 residues. In germline, CDR1 is GTSNPN, CDR2 SVGIG (reference sequence). In nucleotides, the CDR3 is TGTGCCTGGAGCGACCGACAGACCCATCAGCCCCAGCATTTT. It encodes CAWSDRQTHQPQHF.

This sequence joins TRBV5-4 and TRBJ2-2; 10 bases line up with TRBD2. The V gene's germline CDR1 is SGHNT and CDR2 YYREEE (reference sequence). Trimming cost V 1 base and J 3 bases; bases outside gene matches: 0. CDR3 length: 15 residues. CDR3 in DNA: TGTGCCAGCAGCTTGACTAGCGGGGACACCGGGGAGCTGTTTTTT. Amino acids: CASSLTSGDTGELFF.

This clone came up a few times. The rearrangement links TRBV5-1 to TRBJ2-7; weak D call: TRBD2 (6 bases). V gave up 5 bases and J gave up 2 bases, with 14 bases separating them. CDR1 and CDR2 from the germline V gene are SGHRS and YFSETQ. This CDR3 is 14 amino acids long. The CDR3 coding sequence is TGCGCCAGCAGTTCATCTAGCGCAACCTACGAGCAGTACTTC. It encodes CASSSSSATYEQYF.

To note about this clone: This CDR3 fails to terminate in the conserved phenylalanine or tryptophan, so it likely reflects a read error. The DNA is omitted, as the CDR3 cannot be located on it reliably, and the CDR3 follows TCRdb's listing. CDR3 sequence reads: CASRPPPTP. The V gene is TRBV7-9, the J gene TRBJ2-4; TRBD2, the table's D call, was not compared with the DNA. The CDR3 region is 9 residues in length, termini included. CDR1 and CDR2 (germline): SEHNR, FQNEAQ (reference sequence).

This chain uses TRBV7-8 with TRBJ2-2; D perhaps matches TRBD1 (6 bases). The CDR3 is 15 residues long. Trimming stripped 2 bases from V and 8 bases from J, with 15 bases between. Germline assignment: CDR1 SGHVS and CDR2 FQNEAQ. CDR3 DNA: TGTGCCAGCAGCTTATTACTGAGGGGGATAGGGGAGCTGTTTTTT. It codes for CASSLLLRGIGELFF. The complete variable domain, with remaining parts taken from reference TRBV7-8 and TRBJ2-2, reads GAGVSQSPRYKVAKRGQDVALRCDPISGHVSLFWYQQALGQGPEFLTYFQNEAQLDKSGLPSDRFFAERPEGSVSTLKIQRTQQEDSAVYLCASSLLLRGIGELFFGEGSRLTVL.

In this sample, this clone turned up once. The rearrangement links TRBV5-1 to TRBJ1-4; D is uncertain. V shed 4 bases and J shed 7 bases, with 17 bases lying between them. Germline values: CDR1 SGHRS, CDR2 YFSETQ. This CDR3 contains 15 residues. CDR3 loop: CASSPGSPRGEKLFF. In DNA, the CDR3 is TGCGCCAGCAGCCCCGGGAGCCCGAGAGGTGAAAAACTGTTTTTT.

J is TRBJ2-4 and V is TRBV2, with 10 positions matching TRBD1. The V gene's germline CDR1 is SNHLY and CDR2 FYNNEI. V shed 5 bases and J 0 bases; nucleotides not matched to a gene: 13. This CDR3 has 19 residues. The CDR3 here is CASSTGTGVVWVAKNIQYF. The CDR3 DNA reads as TGTGCCAGCAGTACCGGGACAGGGGTGGTTTGGGTAGCCAAAAACATTCAGTACTTC.

This sequence joins TRBV14 and TRBJ2-1; 10 bases map to TRBD2. CDR3 length: 18 amino acids. Germline V gene sequence: CDR1 SGHDN, CDR2 FVKESK. Trimming took 3 bases from V and 0 from J; bases not matched to a gene: 8. The CDR3 region is CASSHFSGRQSSYNEQFF. The DNA of the CDR3 is TGTGCCAGCAGCCATTTTAGCGGGAGGCAGAGCTCCTACAATGAGCAGTTCTTC.

The chain is built from TRBV5-1 and TRBJ1-1, with a tentative D call TRBD1 (6 bases). In germline, CDR1 is SGHRS, CDR2 YFSETQ. V lost 7 bases and J lost 4, with 20 bases in between. The CDR3 spans 15 residues. This chain's CDR3 is CASGWQGLTGTEAFF. The CDR3 DNA reads as TGCGCCAGCGGATGGCAGGGTCTGACAGGCACTGAAGCTTTCTTT.

CDR3 DNA sequence: TGTGCCAGCTCACCAAACGACTTCCCCCCCCAGTACTTC. It codes for CASSPNDFPPQYF. The chain couples TRBV18 to TRBJ2-5, with D hard to call. Germline CDR1 reads KGHSH; CDR2 reads LQKENI. Trimming removed 2 bases at V and 9 bases at J, with 13 bases between. The CDR3 totals 13 residues.

The rearrangement uses TRBV5-1 and TRBJ2-1, with D possibly matching TRBD2 (6 bases). Trimming stripped 3 bases from V and 4 bases from J, with 11 bases between. Germline V gives CDR1 SGHRS, CDR2 YFSETQ. This CDR3 has 14 amino acids. The CDR3 DNA sequence: TGCGCCAGCAGCTCGGGAGCACGGTACAATGAGCAGTTCTTC. Its protein product is CASSSGARYNEQFF.

The J gene is TRBJ2-7, the V gene TRBV5-4, with 8 bases matching TRBD1. With 2 bases clipped from V and 3 bases from J, the junction kept 4 bases outside the gene matches. Germline CDR1 SGHNT, CDR2 YYREEE (reference sequence). This CDR3 is built from 14 residues. The CDR3 sequence: CASSFGGQDYEQYF. CDR3 coding DNA: TGTGCCAGCAGCTTTGGGGGACAGGACTACGAGCAGTACTTC.

Only a few counts were recorded for this clone. The genes are TRBV5-1 and TRBJ2-1; 8 nucleotides match TRBD1. From germline, CDR1 is SGHRS and CDR2 YFSETQ. This CDR3 is built from 16 residues. The J segment lost 4 bases and the V segment lost 4 bases, leaving 10 bases of the junction unmatched. The CDR3 bases are TGCGCCAGCAGCAGTCAGGGGGCGGTAAATTACAATGAGCAGTTCTTC. Translating it yields CASSSQGAVNYNEQFF.

The chain employs TRBV6-5 and TRBJ2-5; the match to TRBD1 covers 8 bases. The germline CDR1 and CDR2 sequences are MNHEY and SVGAGI. CDR3 size: 14 residues. The trim removed 2 bases at V and 7 bases at J, leaving 6 bases unmatched. The CDR3 reads CASSYPGTGGTQYF. CDR3 nucleotide sequence: TGTGCCAGCAGTTACCCCGGGACAGGTGGGACCCAGTACTTC.

This sequence joins TRBV5-4 and TRBJ2-7; 9 nucleotides match TRBD1. With 5 bases clipped from V and 4 bases from J, the junction kept 7 bases outside the gene matches. The CDR3 consists of 14 residues. Germline CDR1 and CDR2: SGHNT and YYREEE (reference sequence). As DNA, the CDR3 is TGTGCCAGCAGTTCTCCGGGACAGGGATACGAGCAGTACTTC. It translates to CASSSPGQGYEQYF.